The 26 T cell receptor beta chains reported below all come from one sample, sequenced in a study of cytomegalovirus exposure and HLA in healthy donors. 13 Jbeta primers and 60 Vbeta primers were used for the PCR. Data came from immunoSEQ multiplex PCR; TCRdb stores just in-frame clones and leaves some out. Of 130,000 or so clones listed, around 82% are singletons. Sequences were obtained from PBMCs. The receptors were sampled from a young man in good health and CMV-seropositive.

The chain has TRBV6-1 and TRBJ2-2, with D tentatively TRBD1 (5 bases). This CDR3 contains 14 residues. Germline lookup yields CDR1 MNHNS and CDR2 SASEGT. The V gene lost 8 bases and the J gene lost 2 bases, with 12 bases spanning the gap. The CDR3 reads CASQDSPNTGELFF. CDR3 nucleotides: TGTGCCAGCCAAGACAGCCCTAACACCGGGGAGCTGTTTTTT.

This chain links TRBV7-2 with TRBJ2-5; D perhaps matches TRBD1 (6 bases). The CDR3 has 15 amino acids. Trimming took off 0 bases at V and 5 bases at J, with 13 bases between the two ends. Germline assignment: CDR1 SGHTA and CDR2 FQGNSA. The CDR3 DNA reads TGTGCCAGCAGCTTAGCGCTGGGGGCGTGGGAGACCCAGTACTTC. Its protein product is CASSLALGAWETQYF.

The CDR3 region is CASSAGTGGFMNTEAFF. CDR3 bases: TGTGCCAGCAGCGCCGGGACAGGGGGTTTTATGAACACTGAAGCTTTCTTT. The genes are TRBV9 and TRBJ1-1; 11 positions match TRBD1. CDR3 length equals 17 residues. Losses at the gene ends were 3 bases for V and 0 bases for J; bases not matched to a gene: 7. From germline, CDR1 is SGDLS and CDR2 YYNGEE. The full variable domain, its missing parts supplied by reference TRBV9 and TRBJ1-1, is DSGVTQTPKHLITATGQRVTLRCSPRSGDLSVYWYQQSLDQGLQFLIQYYNGEERAKGNILERFSAQQFPDLHSELNLSSLELGDSALYFCASSAGTGGFMNTEAFFGQGTRLTVV.

This clone came up a few times. Distinct nucleotide sequences in the sample also encode this CDR3. This sequence joins TRBV4-1 and TRBJ1-2, with 7 nucleotides matching TRBD1. The germline V gene has CDR1 MGHRA and CDR2 YSYEKL. The V gene end was trimmed by 1 base and the J gene end by 5 bases; junction bases not matched to a gene: 4. The CDR3 length is 14 residues. DNA of the CDR3: TGCGCCAGCAGCCAAGCCGGGACAGCGTATGGCTACACCTTC. Translation: CASSQAGTAYGYTF.

The rearrangement uses TRBV28 and TRBJ1-2; perhaps TRBD1 as D (6 bases). CDR1 MDHEN and CDR2 SYDVKM come from the germline V gene. The CDR3 is 15 residues long. The V end lost 6 bases, the J end lost 0 bases, and 14 bases lay between the germline ends. CDR3 protein: CASRPQGSPNYGYTF. As DNA, the CDR3 is TGTGCCAGCAGACCACAGGGTTCTCCTAACTATGGCTACACCTTC.

The chain employs TRBV6-1 and TRBJ2-4, with D perhaps TRBD2 (6 bases). There are 13 residues in the CDR3. Germline V gives CDR1 MNHNS, CDR2 SASEGT. V was trimmed by 5 bases and J by 7 bases, leaving 12 bases between them. The DNA of the CDR3 is TGTGCCAGCAGTAATAGTGGGGGGAACATTCAGTACTTC. This codes for CASSNSGGNIQYF.

This chain uses TRBV5-1 with TRBJ2-1; D remains unclear. The CDR3 contains 13 residues. Per the germline V gene, CDR1 is SGHRS and CDR2 is YFSETQ. V was clipped by 0 bases and J by 5 bases, with 6 bases between them. The CDR3 DNA reads TGCGCCAGCAGCTTGGGGCCAAACAATGAGCAGTTCTTC. Its translation is CASSLGPNNEQFF.

V and J are TRBV16 and TRBJ2-2; TRBD1 aligns across 7 bases. J was trimmed by 3 bases and V by 0 bases; bases with no gene match: 13. CDR3 length: 19 residues. Looked up from germline, CDR1 is KGHSY and CDR2 is FQNENV. The CDR3 spells CASSQSRGKGDQYTGELFF. CDR3 sequence (DNA): TGTGCCAGCAGCCAATCCAGGGGGAAAGGGGACCAATACACCGGGGAGCTGTTTTTT. Using reference TRBV16 and TRBJ2-2 for the parts outside the CDR3, the full variable domain is GEEVAQTPKHLVRGEGQKAKLYCAPIKGHSYVFWYQQVLKNEFKFLISFQNENVFDETGMPKERFSAKCLPNSPCSLEIQATKLEDSAVYFCASSQSRGKGDQYTGELFFGEGSRLTVL.

The chain recombines TRBV19 with TRBJ1-1; 9 bases are a match to TRBD1. The V gene end was trimmed by 5 bases and the J gene end by 3 bases; junction bases not matched to a gene: 7. Germline CDR1 LNHDA, CDR2 SQIVND (reference sequence). The CDR3 consists of 15 residues. In DNA form, the CDR3 reads TGTGCCAGTAGTGCGTCCGGGACAGGGCACACTGAAGCTTTCTTT. As protein: CASSASGTGHTEAFF.

The gene calls are TRBV6-1 and TRBJ2-1; possibly TRBD2 for D (7 bases). V dropped 2 bases and J dropped 15 bases, with 23 bases sitting between them. The CDR3 sequence is 15 residues long. Germline V gene data show CDR1 as MNHNS and CDR2 as SASEGT. CDR3 bases: TGTGCCAGCAGTGAAATTGGTAGGGGGGGCGCAGGGCCGTTCTTC. Its protein is CASSEIGRGGAGPFF.

The V call is TRBV28, the J call TRBJ1-2; 9 bases map to TRBD1. V was clipped by 5 bases and J by 4 bases; unmatched bases: 8. Germline V gives CDR1 MDHEN, CDR2 SYDVKM. There are 15 residues in the CDR3. The CDR3 sequence is CASSPPRQGVYGYTF. Here the CDR3 DNA reads TGTGCCAGCAGTCCCCCTCGACAGGGGGTCTATGGCTACACCTTC.

The rearrangement links TRBV28 to TRBJ1-2, with D unclear. This CDR3 is 12 amino acids long. Germline-derived CDR1 and CDR2 are MDHEN and SYDVKM. V dropped 2 bases and J dropped 7 bases, with 8 bases sitting between them. Here the CDR3 DNA reads TGTGCCAGCAGTTTAAAAACATTTGGCTACACCTTC. This gives the protein CASSLKTFGYTF.

This chain joins TRBV5-1 and TRBJ2-1; a possible D gene is TRBD2 (6 bases). The CDR3 is 15 amino acids. In germline, CDR1 is SGHRS, CDR2 YFSETQ. Trimming took 2 bases from V and 6 from J, leaving 15 bases between them. CDR3 nucleotide sequence: TGCGCCAGCAGCTTATCCGGGACTTCGGGCAATGAGCAGTTCTTC. This codes for CASSLSGTSGNEQFF.

This clone has only a few counts. The chain combines TRBV5-4 with TRBJ2-5; TRBD1 matches at 7 bases. Germline trimming cut 5 bases from V and 7 bases from J; bases unmatched to any gene: 8. This CDR3 has 13 residues. CDR1 and CDR2 (germline): SGHNT, YYREEE (reference sequence). The CDR3 here is CASRRPGGPTQYF. CDR3 nucleotides: TGTGCCAGCAGGAGACCAGGGGGACCGACCCAGTACTTC. Together with reference TRBV5-4 and TRBJ2-5, the CDR3 gives the full variable domain: ETGVTQSPTHLIKTRGQQVTLRCSSQSGHNTVSWYQQALGQGPQFIFQYYREEENGRGNFPPRFSGLQFPNYSSELNVNALELDDSALYLCASRRPGGPTQYFGPGTRLLVL.

This chain uses TRBV4-1 with TRBJ2-7; TRBD1 might be the D (7 bases). Trimming stripped 1 base from V and 5 bases from J, with 21 bases between. The V gene's germline CDR1 is MGHRA and CDR2 YSYEKL. The CDR3 is 17 amino acids. CDR3 bases: TGCGCCAGCAGCCAAGTGGGGAGGCGACAGGGCACGAACGAGCAGTACTTC. It translates to CASSQVGRRQGTNEQYF.

This clone was detected a few times. V usage is TRBV7-8 and J usage is TRBJ2-1, with D perhaps matching TRBD1 (6 bases). The germline CDR1 and CDR2 sequences are SGHVS and FQNEAQ. The CDR3 is made up of 13 amino acids. Trimming stripped 8 bases from V and 5 bases from J, with 13 bases between. The CDR3 region is CASGGQSNNEQFF. The CDR3, as DNA: TGTGCCAGCGGGGGCCAAAGTAACAATGAGCAGTTCTTC.

V and J are TRBV11-2 and TRBJ2-1; D is perhaps TRBD2 (6 bases). CDR1 and CDR2 (germline): SGHAT, FQNNGV. The CDR3 sequence is 16 residues long. V was trimmed by 2 bases and J by 0 bases, leaving 11 bases between them. CDR3 sequence reads: CASSLRLARSYNEQFF. As DNA, the CDR3 is TGTGCCAGCAGCTTACGGCTAGCGCGCTCCTACAATGAGCAGTTCTTC.

This clone was detected once. The chain uses TRBV18 and TRBJ2-7; D is perhaps TRBD2 (5 bases). V was pared by 6 bases and J by 0 bases, with 9 bases between. The CDR3 sequence is 13 residues long. Germline V gene sequence: CDR1 KGHSH, CDR2 LQKENI. CDR3 coding DNA: TGTGCCAGCTCCCCGGGGATCTCCTACGAGCAGTACTTC. Protein sequence: CASSPGISYEQYF.

This chain links TRBV18 with TRBJ1-1, with D unresolved. The CDR3 runs to 13 residues. Deletions cut 3 bases from V and 1 base from J, with 6 bases between. Germline V lookup: CDR1 KGHSH, CDR2 LQKENI. The CDR3 sequence is CASSPLGNTEAFF. The CDR3 DNA is TGTGCCAGCTCACCTCTAGGGAACACTGAAGCTTTCTTT.

The genes are TRBV10-2 and TRBJ2-1; 11 bases line up with TRBD2. This CDR3 spans 15 amino acids. Germline CDR1 WSHSY, CDR2 SAAADI. The V segment lost 8 bases and the J segment 7 bases; nucleotides outside the gene matches: 10. The CDR3 is CASGTGTSGTNEQFF. The DNA of the CDR3 is TGCGCCAGCGGGACCGGGACTAGCGGTACGAATGAGCAGTTCTTC.

The chain joins TRBV5-5 to TRBJ1-3; D is unclear. Germline-derived CDR1 and CDR2 are SGHKS and YYEKEE (reference sequence). The CDR3 sequence is 18 residues long. Deletions cut 6 bases from V and 0 bases from J, with 22 bases between. DNA of the CDR3: TGTGCCAGCATCCCATCGGGAGGAGTTTTCGTCTCTGGAAACACCATATATTTT. This encodes CASIPSGGVFVSGNTIYF.

The chain joins TRBV10-2 to TRBJ2-7; 16 bases map to TRBD2. The germline V gene encodes CDR1 WSHSY and CDR2 SAAADI. The junction had 3 bases not matched to a gene; V was cut back by 6 bases and J by 4 bases. The CDR3 length is 15 residues. The CDR3 nucleotides are TGCGCCAGCAGCGTGGGACTAGCGGGAGGGTACGAGCAGTACTTC. Amino acid sequence: CASSVGLAGGYEQYF.

CDR3 protein: CASRQGNTDTQYF. CDR3 bases: TGTGCCAGCAGGCAGGGGAACACAGATACGCAGTATTTT. The chain carries TRBV27 and TRBJ2-3; tentative D call: TRBD1 (6 bases). CDR1 and CDR2 (germline): MNHEY, SMNVEV (reference sequence). This CDR3 is built from 13 residues. V lost 6 bases, J lost 2 bases, and 9 bases lay in between.

This sequence joins TRBV29-1 and TRBJ1-5; the D is unclear. This CDR3 has 12 amino acids. Germline V gene data show CDR1 as SQVTM and CDR2 as ANQGSEA. The germline V and J ends were trimmed by 4 bases and 7 bases, with 11 bases remaining between them. The CDR3 nucleotides read TGCAGCGTTGGAGGGATTGGACAGCCCCAGCATTTT. Its protein product is CSVGGIGQPQHF.

This rearrangement joins TRBV19 to TRBJ1-5, with D possibly being TRBD1 (6 bases). The CDR3 spans 15 residues. Trimming removed 3 bases from V and 1 base from J, with 10 bases in between. Per the germline V gene, CDR1 is LNHDA and CDR2 is SQIVND (reference sequence). CDR3 coding DNA: TGTGCCAGTAGTATTGGGGGCGCGAGCAATCAGCCCCAGCATTTT. Its translation is CASSIGGASNQPQHF.

The chain employs TRBV5-1 and TRBJ2-7, with TRBD2 matching over 7 bases. The CDR3 is 16 amino acids. Germline lookup yields CDR1 SGHRS and CDR2 YFSETQ. V lost 5 bases to trimming and J lost 2 bases; unmatched junction nucleotides: 13. CDR3 region: CASRSSGKENPYEQYF. The CDR3 DNA is TGCGCCAGCAGGTCGAGCGGGAAAGAAAACCCCTACGAGCAGTACTTC.